Following are 32 T cell receptor beta chains from one sample sequenced in a study of siplizumab effects on memory and regulatory T cells. What these receptors recognize is not known. The mixed lymphocyte reaction cells underwent coculture at 37°C for five to six days. Method: immunoSEQ multiplex PCR; TCRdb's copy keeps in-frame clones and lacks some. The data show approximately 4,800 clones, around half seen once. Sequenced material: CFSE-low (dividing) CD4+ T cells sorted from an allogeneic mixed lymphocyte reaction. All receptors derive from a human donor in good health; the cells came from an allogeneic mixed lymphocyte reaction. Some clones in this sample may be carry-over from other donors' samples.

The V call is TRBV19, the J call TRBJ2-7; TRBD2 matches 10 bases. Per germline, CDR1 LNHDA and CDR2 SQIVND (reference sequence). This CDR3 has 15 residues. V shed 5 bases and J 2 bases; nucleotides not matched to a gene: 6. In DNA form, the CDR3 reads TGTGCCAGTAGTCCGATAGCGGGAGGCACCTACGAGCAGTACTTC. Protein product: CASSPIAGGTYEQYF.

This chain links TRBV6-5 with TRBJ1-6; 7 bases fit TRBD1. After removal of 2 bases from V and 9 bases from J, the junction contained 10 bases not matched to a gene. Germline V gene data show CDR1 as MNHEY and CDR2 as SVGAGI. CDR3 length: 16 residues. The CDR3 spells CASSYLDRVVSSPLHF. In DNA form, the CDR3 reads TGTGCCAGCAGTTACCTTGACAGGGTCGTGAGTTCACCCCTCCACTTT.

V and J are TRBV18 and TRBJ2-5, with 8 bases fitting TRBD1. The germline V gene encodes CDR1 KGHSH and CDR2 LQKENI. After removal of 5 bases from V and 2 bases from J, the junction contained 4 bases not matched to a gene. The CDR3 has 14 amino acids. DNA of the CDR3: TGTGCCAGCTCAACATGGACAGGGCAAGAGACCCAGTACTTC. This gives the protein CASSTWTGQETQYF.

This clone was seen a handful of times. J is TRBJ1-1 and V is TRBV18; tentatively, D is TRBD1 (5 bases). There are 12 residues in the CDR3. V was pared by 6 bases and J by 5 bases, with 10 bases between. Germline V lookup: CDR1 KGHSH, CDR2 LQKENI. CDR3 DNA sequence: TGTGCCAGCTCGGGTGACAGAACTGAAGCTTTCTTT. It encodes CASSGDRTEAFF. The full variable domain, its missing parts supplied by reference TRBV18 and TRBJ1-1, is NAGVMQNPRHLVRRRGQEARLRCSPMKGHSHVYWYRQLPEEGLKFMVYLQKENIIDESGMPKERFSAEFPKEGPSILRIQQVVRGDSAAYFCASSGDRTEAFFGQGTRLTVV.

The chain uses TRBV6-5 and TRBJ1-5, with 9 bases aligning to TRBD1. The CDR3 extends over 15 amino acids. Per the germline V gene, CDR1 is MNHEY and CDR2 is SVGAGI. Trimming removed 6 bases from V and 7 bases from J; junction bases left unmatched: 10. The CDR3 DNA sequence: TGTGCCAGCAGATGGGGTTGGACAGGGGAGCAGCCCCAGCATTTT. Translation: CASRWGWTGEQPQHF.

Here the CDR3 DNA reads TGCGCCAGCAGCCAAGCGGTGAGGGGCGGAACAGATACGCAGTATTTT. Translating gives CASSQAVRGGTDTQYF. The chain links TRBV4-1 to TRBJ2-3; D possibly uses TRBD1 or TRBD2 (5 bases each). Germline V gene sequence: CDR1 MGHRA, CDR2 YSYEKL. CDR3 length: 16 residues. The ends were cut back, 1 base at V and 3 bases at J, with 14 bases in the middle.

The chain combines TRBV6-6 with TRBJ1-1, with a possible D match to TRBD1 (5 bases). Between the trimmed V and J ends, which lost 2 bases and 6 bases, there was a span of 13 bases. Per the germline V gene, CDR1 is MNHNY and CDR2 is SVGAGI (reference sequence). The CDR3 covers 14 residues. This CDR3 is CASSYRQGGSEAFF. In nucleotides, the CDR3 is TGTGCCAGCAGTTACAGGCAGGGTGGGTCTGAAGCTTTCTTT.

J is TRBJ2-3 and V is TRBV4-1; no definite D call. Germline lookup yields CDR1 MGHRA and CDR2 YSYEKL. V dropped 4 bases and J dropped 8 bases, with 13 bases sitting between them. This CDR3 region has 13 residues. The CDR3 sequence is CASSPGEQFTQYF. The CDR3 DNA reads TGCGCCAGCAGCCCCGGAGAACAGTTTACGCAGTATTTT.

The V gene is TRBV2, the J gene TRBJ1-4; TRBD1 matches at 8 bases. Unmatched junction bases numbered 7, after V lost 6 bases and J lost 4 bases. This CDR3 comprises 15 residues. Germline V gives CDR1 SNHLY, CDR2 FYNNEI. CDR3 nucleotides: TGTGCCAGCAGCCCAGACAGGGGCTTTAATGAAAAACTGTTTTTT. This translates into CASSPDRGFNEKLFF.

V gene TRBV18 combines with J gene TRBJ1-4; D possibly corresponds to TRBD1 (5 bases). Trimming pared 2 bases from V and 4 bases from J, leaving 17 bases between. The length of the CDR3 is 17 residues. Germline CDR1 KGHSH, CDR2 LQKENI. CDR3 DNA: TGTGCCAGCTCACCATGGGCTAACGCTCAGGGTAATGAAAAACTGTTTTTT. Its protein product is CASSPWANAQGNEKLFF.

There are a few counts of this clone. The chain is built from TRBV5-6 and TRBJ2-5, with D unclear. Germline CDR1 reads SGHDT; CDR2 reads YYEEEE. V lost 1 base, J lost 1 base, and 11 bases lay in between. CDR3 length equals 15 residues. CDR3 bases: TGTGCCAGCAGCTTGTTGGTGGGTTCCCAAGAGACCCAGTACTTC. It yields the protein CASSLLVGSQETQYF.

This clone was seen a handful of times. The CDR3 region has the DNA TGTGCCAGCAGCCCAGAGAGGACTAGCGGGGGGACTACGCAGTTCTTC. This gives the protein CASSPERTSGGTTQFF. The gene calls are TRBV14 and TRBJ2-1, with TRBD2 matching 14 bases. This CDR3 contains 16 residues. V was pared by 4 bases and J by 12 bases, with 11 bases of the junction left unmatched. CDR1 SGHDN and CDR2 FVKESK come from the germline V gene.

This chain joins TRBV7-9 and TRBJ2-7, with D possibly matching TRBD2 (5 bases). This CDR3 contains 15 residues. Trimming took off 1 base at V and 3 bases at J, with 13 bases between the two ends. Germline CDR1 and CDR2: SEHNR and FQNEAQ (reference sequence). CDR3 bases: TGTGCCAGCAGCTTAGAGGCTAGCCCCGTCTACGAGCAGTACTTC. This codes for CASSLEASPVYEQYF.

The rearrangement links TRBV5-1 to TRBJ1-1; 8 positions match TRBD1. The CDR3 loop spans 15 amino acids. J lost 4 bases, V lost 2 bases, and 7 bases had no gene match. Germline V CDR1 and CDR2: SGHRS, YFSETQ. The CDR3 DNA follows: TGCGCCAGCAGCTTAACGACAGGGGTGGGCACTGAAGCTTTCTTT. Protein sequence: CASSLTTGVGTEAFF.

The rearrangement links TRBV9 to TRBJ2-2, with a possible D match to TRBD1 (5 bases). With 0 bases removed from V and 3 bases from J, the gap between germline ends came to 15 bases. From germline, CDR1 is SGDLS and CDR2 YYNGEE. The length of the CDR3 is 17 residues. CDR3 DNA sequence: TGTGCCAGCAGCGTAGCTGAATGGCAGGGCTACACCGGGGAGCTGTTTTTT. Residues: CASSVAEWQGYTGELFF.

The chain joins TRBV18 to TRBJ2-1, with a tentative D call TRBD2 (6 bases). This CDR3 has 13 amino acids. V was clipped by 4 bases and J by 3 bases, with 7 bases between them. The V gene's germline CDR1 is KGHSH and CDR2 LQKENI. The CDR3 bases are TGTGCCAGCTCACTAGCGGACTACAATGAGCAGTTCTTC. Protein: CASSLADYNEQFF.

The gene calls are TRBV18 and TRBJ2-3; D uncertain. V gave up 5 bases and J gave up 3 bases, with 27 bases separating them. Germline CDR1 KGHSH, CDR2 LQKENI. The CDR3 length is 19 residues. This CDR3 is CASSSLTFRAGRATDTQYF. In nucleotides, the CDR3 is TGTGCCAGCTCATCGCTAACCTTCCGGGCCGGAAGAGCAACAGATACGCAGTATTTT.

This clone was seen only a few times. The rearrangement links TRBV7-9 to TRBJ2-5; D unresolved. The germline gives CDR1 SEHNR, CDR2 FQNEAQ (reference sequence). V was trimmed by 11 bases and J by 1 base, leaving 11 bases between them. The CDR3 sequence is 12 residues long. In nucleotides, the CDR3 is TGTGCCGGCCGACGACTCCAAGAGACCCAGTACTTC. It is translated as CAGRRLQETQYF.

This chain connects TRBV11-2 to TRBJ2-3; TRBD2 aligns across 12 bases. Germline V gives CDR1 SGHAT, CDR2 FQNNGV. The ends lost 0 bases at V and 5 bases at J; junction bases unmatched: 9. This CDR3 is built from 18 residues. The CDR3 sequence is CASSLEVWTSGEGDTQYF. CDR3 sequence (DNA): TGTGCCAGCAGCTTAGAGGTCTGGACTAGCGGGGAGGGAGATACGCAGTATTTT.

The chain recombines TRBV5-3 with TRBJ1-5; 7 bases fit TRBD1. TRBV5-3 falls under the ORF class, with uncertain function. The CDR3 has 21 amino acids. With V trimmed by 4 bases and J by 2 bases, 24 bases remained unmatched. CDR3 in amino acids: CARSPTFDRVSAFLGNQPQHF. The CDR3 DNA follows: TGTGCCAGAAGCCCAACCTTCGACAGGGTATCCGCCTTTTTGGGCAATCAGCCCCAGCATTTT.

The rearrangement joins TRBV5-1 to TRBJ2-7, with a possible D match to TRBD1 (5 bases). The CDR3 spans 15 residues. Trimming removed 4 bases at V and 2 bases at J, with 16 bases between. Germline loops: CDR1 SGHRS, CDR2 YFSETQ. The CDR3 protein is CASSPGTGGPYEQYF. The CDR3 DNA reads TGCGCCAGCAGCCCAGGTACAGGCGGACCCTACGAGCAGTACTTC.

V is TRBV5-6 and J is TRBJ2-5; 8 positions match TRBD2. The CDR3 loop spans 16 amino acids. Germline loops: CDR1 SGHDT, CDR2 YYEEEE. V was pared by 2 bases and J by 7 bases, with 13 bases of the junction left unmatched. CDR3 sequence reads: CASSFKAGVSTGTQYF. In DNA, the CDR3 is TGTGCCAGCAGCTTCAAAGCGGGAGTTTCAACGGGGACCCAGTACTTC.

The rearrangement joins TRBV21-1 to TRBJ1-4. TRBV21-1 is shown as a pseudogene. This CDR3 has 16 residues. CDR3 residues: CASSKALRGGNEKLFF. DNA of the CDR3: TGTGCCAGCAGCAAAGCGCTTCGAGGCGGTAATGAAAAACTGTTTTTT.

The rearrangement uses TRBV29-1 and TRBJ1-5; D unclear. CDR1 SQVTM and CDR2 ANQGSEA come from the germline V gene. The CDR3 sequence is 13 residues long. V was shortened by 4 bases and J by 1 base, with 8 bases between the two germline ends. The CDR3 DNA reads as TGCAGCGTTGCCGCGGGGAGCAATCAGCCCCAGCATTTT. It codes for CSVAAGSNQPQHF.

This clone is large by share. V is TRBV2 and J is TRBJ1-1; weak D call: TRBD1 (5 bases). Trimming took 8 bases from V and 1 from J, leaving 11 bases between them. Germline assignment: CDR1 SNHLY and CDR2 FYNNEI. CDR3 length: 13 amino acids. CDR3 nucleotides: TGTGCCAGCGGTTTGGGGCCGAACACTGAAGCTTTCTTT. It yields the protein CASGLGPNTEAFF.

This clone was found a few times. The chain employs TRBV6-5 and TRBJ2-7; D is perhaps TRBD1 (5 bases). Germline V gene lookup returns CDR1 MNHEY and CDR2 SVGAGI. The length of the CDR3 is 14 residues. V gave up 0 bases and J gave up 2 bases, with 8 bases separating them. The CDR3 is CASSYSTATYEQYF. Here the CDR3 DNA reads TGTGCCAGCAGTTACTCGACAGCAACCTACGAGCAGTACTTC.

This clone was counted only a few times. The J gene is TRBJ1-5, the V gene TRBV6-6, with D possibly TRBD1 on 6 matching bases. V was pared by 5 bases and J by 1 base, with 12 bases between. Germline V lookup: CDR1 MNHNY, CDR2 SVGAGI (reference sequence). The CDR3 covers 15 residues. The CDR3 nucleotides are TGTGCCAGCAGTAGGGACAATCTAAGCAATCAGCCCCAGCATTTT. Its translation: CASSRDNLSNQPQHF.

The gene calls are TRBV4-1 and TRBJ2-5, with a weak D call TRBD1 (6 bases). Germline V gene lookup returns CDR1 MGHRA and CDR2 YSYEKL. CDR3 length: 13 residues. The V and J ends lost 1 base and 4 bases respectively, with 7 bases between them. The CDR3 sequence: CASSQVGGETQYF. For the CDR3, the DNA is TGCGCCAGCAGCCAAGTAGGGGGAGAGACCCAGTACTTC.

This clone was found a few times. The V gene is TRBV5-1, the J gene TRBJ2-5, with D possibly TRBD2 on 5 matching bases. V was clipped by 0 bases and J by 9 bases, with 9 bases between them. In germline, CDR1 is SGHRS, CDR2 YFSETQ. This CDR3 is built from 12 residues. The chain's CDR3 is CASSLDLGAQYF. The CDR3 nucleotides read TGCGCCAGCAGCTTGGACCTCGGGGCCCAGTACTTC.

This chain uses TRBV7-9 with TRBJ2-3, with D maybe TRBD2 (5 bases). The CDR3 has 15 amino acids. Germline V gives CDR1 SEHNR, CDR2 FQNEAQ (reference sequence). V was trimmed by 3 bases and J by 0 bases, leaving 10 bases between them. The CDR3 DNA is TGTGCCAGCAGCTTTGGAGGCCTTAGCACAGATACGCAGTATTTT. Protein product: CASSFGGLSTDTQYF. Combining the CDR3 with reference TRBV7-9 and TRBJ2-3 gives the whole variable domain DTGVSQNPRHKITKRGQNVTFRCDPISEHNRLYWYRQTLGQGPEFLTYFQNEAQLEKSRLLSDRFSAERPKGSFSTLEIQRTEQGDSAMYLCASSFGGLSTDTQYFGPGTRLTVL.

The chain has TRBV7-2 and TRBJ2-2; no reliable D call. V was shortened by 0 bases and J by 2 bases, with 10 bases between the two germline ends. CDR3 length: 16 amino acids. Germline V gives CDR1 SGHTA, CDR2 FQGNSA. In nucleotides, the CDR3 is TGTGCCAGCAGCTTAGCCGGAGTCCTAAACACCGGGGAGCTGTTTTTT. Its translation is CASSLAGVLNTGELFF.

This chain uses TRBV6-1 with TRBJ1-6, with 10 nucleotides matching TRBD1. Germline V gene data show CDR1 as MNHNS and CDR2 as SASEGT. V shed 11 bases, J shed 0 bases, and the junction held 4 bases outside the gene matches. There are 15 residues in the CDR3. The chain's CDR3 is CAARTGGSYNSPLHF. For the CDR3, the DNA is TGTGCCGCACGGACAGGGGGCTCCTATAATTCACCCCTCCACTTT.